The 20 T cell receptor beta chains below come from one sample, sequenced in a study of control samples from healthy donors and cancer patients. Sequenced by immunoSEQ multiplex PCR; TCRdb stores in-frame clones only, minus some. The table has 200,000 to 250,000 clones, just under 95% seen once. Material for sequencing was blood. Source of these receptors: a man between 45 and 60 years old in good health.

The V gene is TRBV15, the J gene TRBJ2-6; D gene uncertain. Trimming pared 1 base from V and 0 bases from J, leaving 4 bases between. The V gene's germline CDR1 is LNHNV and CDR2 YYDKDF (reference sequence). This CDR3 comprises 15 residues. CDR3 region: CATSRGHSGANVLTF. DNA of the CDR3: TGTGCCACCAGCAGAGGACACTCTGGGGCCAACGTCCTGACTTTC.

The V call is TRBV5-1, the J call TRBJ2-7, with 7 bases that match TRBD1. Germline-derived CDR1 and CDR2 are SGHRS and YFSETQ. This CDR3 spans 13 amino acids. V trimming: 2 bases; J trimming: 5 bases; junction bases outside the gene matches: 4. The CDR3 protein is CASSLGGVDEQYF. The CDR3 DNA sequence: TGCGCCAGCAGCTTAGGGGGCGTCGACGAGCAGTACTTC.

This clone has a single count. V is TRBV19 and J is TRBJ1-4, with D possibly TRBD1 on 5 matching bases. V lost 6 bases, J lost 8 bases, and 19 bases lay in between. Germline-derived CDR1 and CDR2 are LNHDA and SQIVND (reference sequence). CDR3 length: 15 amino acids. CDR3: CASSQGTLEGEKLFF. In nucleotides, the CDR3 is TGTGCCAGTAGCCAAGGGACCTTGGAGGGAGAAAAACTGTTTTTT.

The chain uses TRBV6-5 and TRBJ1-1; D is unclear. V was shortened by 8 bases and J by 1 base, with 5 bases between the two germline ends. This CDR3 spans 11 amino acids. From germline, CDR1 is MNHEY and CDR2 SVGAGI. As DNA, the CDR3 is TGTGCCAGCCAGTCGAACACTGAAGCTTTCTTT. Its protein is CASQSNTEAFF.

The V and J genes are TRBV30 and TRBJ2-7; a weak D match, TRBD2 (6 bases). Germline CDR1 is GTSNPN and CDR2 is SVGIG (reference sequence). V lost 0 bases and J lost 0, with 9 bases in between. CDR3 length: 14 residues. The CDR3 DNA sequence: TGTGCCTGGAGTGTAGGAGGGGACTCCTACGAGCAGTACTTC. Translating gives CAWSVGGDSYEQYF.

The V call is TRBV27, the J call TRBJ2-7; 7 nucleotides match TRBD1. CDR1 is MNHEY and CDR2 is SMNVEV in the germline V gene (reference sequence). Losses at the gene ends were 5 bases for V and 1 base for J; bases not matched to a gene: 8. The CDR3 contains 15 residues. The CDR3 DNA reads as TGTGCCAGCAGTACATGGGACAGTAGTTCCTACGAGCAGTACTTC. Translated, it gives CASSTWDSSSYEQYF.

This sequence joins TRBV27 and TRBJ1-5; D is undetermined. This CDR3 has 14 residues. Germline V gene data show CDR1 as MNHEY and CDR2 as SMNVEV (reference sequence). Trimming cost V 6 bases and J 5 bases, with 14 bases left between them. Here the CDR3 reads CASRGRGFDQPQHF. The CDR3 DNA reads TGTGCCAGCAGAGGGCGGGGATTCGATCAGCCCCAGCATTTT.

This chain uses TRBV5-6 with TRBJ1-5; 7 bases line up with TRBD1. The CDR3 has 16 residues. Germline CDR1 SGHDT, CDR2 YYEEEE. J lost 8 bases, V lost 1 base, and 12 bases had no gene match. The CDR3 sequence: CASSLWGTARLEPQHF. CDR3 nucleotides: TGTGCCAGCAGCTTGTGGGGGACAGCCAGGTTGGAGCCCCAGCATTTT. Using reference TRBV5-6 and TRBJ1-5 for the parts outside the CDR3, the full variable domain is DAGVTQSPTHLIKTRGQQVTLRCSPKSGHDTVSWYQQALGQGPQFIFQYYEEEERQRGNFPDRFSGHQFPNYSSELNVNALLLGDSALYLCASSLWGTARLEPQHFGDGTRLSIL.

The chain carries TRBV5-1 and TRBJ1-5; the D is unclear. In germline, CDR1 is SGHRS, CDR2 YFSETQ. This CDR3 comprises 14 residues. V was cut by 4 bases and J by 2 bases, with 10 bases left in between. As DNA, the CDR3 is TGCGCCAGCAGCCCGGGGAGGGGCAATCAGCCCCAGCATTTT. Protein: CASSPGRGNQPQHF.

The chain recombines TRBV4-1 with TRBJ2-5; 9 nucleotides agree with TRBD1. Trimming at V came to 6 bases and at J to 4 bases, leaving 6 bases not matched to a gene. The germline CDR1 and CDR2 sequences are MGHRA and YSYEKL. The CDR3 runs 14 residues. CDR3 nucleotide sequence: TGCGCCAGCAGTCGACAGGGGGGAATAGAGACCCAGTACTTC. This translates into CASSRQGGIETQYF.

The J gene is TRBJ2-2, the V gene TRBV9; D is tentatively TRBD1 or TRBD2 (5 bases each). Between the trimmed V and J ends, which lost 2 bases and 6 bases, there was a span of 20 bases. The germline V gene has CDR1 SGDLS and CDR2 YYNGEE. This CDR3 is built from 17 residues. This CDR3 reads CASSVSNGALGAGELFF. CDR3 DNA sequence: TGTGCCAGCAGCGTGTCAAACGGGGCGCTGGGGGCCGGGGAGCTGTTTTTT. The full variable domain, completed using reference TRBV9 and TRBJ2-2, is DSGVTQTPKHLITATGQRVTLRCSPRSGDLSVYWYQQSLDQGLQFLIQYYNGEERAKGNILERFSAQQFPDLHSELNLSSLELGDSALYFCASSVSNGALGAGELFFGEGSRLTVL.

The chain couples TRBV3-1 (or the pseudogene TRBV3-2) to TRBJ1-1; no clear D gene. This CDR3 has 15 residues. Deletions cut 4 bases from V and 7 bases from J, with 19 bases between. Germline V gives CDR1 LGHDT, CDR2 YNNKEL (reference sequence). CDR3 amino acids: CASSPFGRTIHEAFF. In DNA form, the CDR3 reads TGTGCCAGCAGCCCTTTCGGGAGGACCATCCATGAAGCTTTCTTT.

A remark on this clone: The same CDR3 can be traced to other DNA sequences in this sample. This chain links TRBV28 with TRBJ1-5, with 7 positions matching TRBD1. The CDR3 runs to 15 residues. The V gene end was trimmed by 7 bases and the J gene end by 6 bases; junction bases not matched to a gene: 12. Germline V gene lookup returns CDR1 MDHEN and CDR2 SYDVKM. The CDR3 region is CASTQGGRMGQPQHF. The DNA for the CDR3 is TGTGCCAGCACCCAGGGGGGACGGATGGGTCAGCCCCAGCATTTT.

V gene TRBV13 combines with J gene TRBJ1-4; 7 bases align to TRBD1. The V gene's germline CDR1 is PRHDT and CDR2 FYEKMQ (reference sequence). This CDR3 is built from 15 residues. J gave up 3 bases and V 5 bases, and 6 bases lay outside the gene matches. The CDR3 coding sequence is TGTGCCAGCAGCCGAGACAGGGCTGCTAATGAAAAACTGTTTTTT. Translating it yields CASSRDRAANEKLFF.

The V and J genes are TRBV9 and TRBJ2-3; no definite D call. The CDR3 extends over 13 amino acids. Trimming left V 0 bases short and J 7 bases short, with 9 bases between. Germline V gene lookup returns CDR1 SGDLS and CDR2 YYNGEE. CDR3 sequence reads: CASSVGGPHTQYF. In DNA, the CDR3 is TGTGCCAGCAGCGTAGGCGGCCCACATACGCAGTATTTT.

The V call is TRBV5-1, the J call TRBJ2-7, with D possibly being TRBD1 or TRBD2 (6 bases each). The CDR3 is 14 residues long. Trimming removed 0 bases from V and 4 bases from J, with 11 bases in between. Germline lookup yields CDR1 SGHRS and CDR2 YFSETQ. The CDR3 here is CASSLALGGYEQYF. For the CDR3, the DNA is TGCGCCAGCAGCTTGGCCTTAGGGGGGTACGAGCAGTACTTC.

The V call is TRBV13, the J call TRBJ2-1; D gene uncertain. Germline lookup yields CDR1 PRHDT and CDR2 FYEKMQ (reference sequence). This CDR3 spans 13 amino acids. V shed 2 bases and J shed 8 bases, with 10 bases lying between them. CDR3 in DNA: TGTGCCAGCAGCTTACTATACGATTATGAGCAGTTCTTC. Its protein is CASSLLYDYEQFF.

This rearrangement joins TRBV10-3 to TRBJ1-2, with a tentative D call TRBD1 (5 bases). The CDR3 consists of 17 residues. Germline CDR1 ENHRY, CDR2 SYGVKD. V lost 6 bases and J 2 bases, leaving 22 bases between the germline ends. CDR3 in DNA: TGTGCCATCAGAAGATCCCTAGGCAGGGCCCAAAACTATGGCTACACCTTC. It codes for CAIRRSLGRAQNYGYTF.

This chain connects TRBV24-1 to TRBJ2-3; 7 nucleotides match TRBD1. Germline V gene sequence: CDR1 KGHDR, CDR2 SFDVKD. The CDR3 covers 16 residues. With 6 bases clipped from V and 0 bases from J, the junction kept 8 bases outside the gene matches. The CDR3 DNA is TGTGCCACCAGTCTGACAGGGTCATCTAGCACAGATACGCAGTATTTT. Translated, it gives CATSLTGSSSTDTQYF.

The chain carries TRBV7-2 and TRBJ1-2; no clear D gene. This CDR3 region has 14 residues. The ends were cut back, 1 base at V and 5 bases at J, with 11 bases in the middle. The V gene's germline CDR1 is SGHTA and CDR2 FQGNSA. For the CDR3, the DNA is TGTGCCAGCAGCTTAGGCGGCAGCCTGTATGGCTACACCTTC. This translates into CASSLGGSLYGYTF. Combining the CDR3 with reference TRBV7-2 and TRBJ1-2 gives the whole variable domain GAGVSQSPSNKVTEKGKDVELRCDPISGHTALYWYRQSLGQGLEFLIYFQGNSAPDKSGLPSDRFSAERTGGSVSTLTIQRTQQEDSAVYLCASSLGGSLYGYTFGSGTRLTVV.